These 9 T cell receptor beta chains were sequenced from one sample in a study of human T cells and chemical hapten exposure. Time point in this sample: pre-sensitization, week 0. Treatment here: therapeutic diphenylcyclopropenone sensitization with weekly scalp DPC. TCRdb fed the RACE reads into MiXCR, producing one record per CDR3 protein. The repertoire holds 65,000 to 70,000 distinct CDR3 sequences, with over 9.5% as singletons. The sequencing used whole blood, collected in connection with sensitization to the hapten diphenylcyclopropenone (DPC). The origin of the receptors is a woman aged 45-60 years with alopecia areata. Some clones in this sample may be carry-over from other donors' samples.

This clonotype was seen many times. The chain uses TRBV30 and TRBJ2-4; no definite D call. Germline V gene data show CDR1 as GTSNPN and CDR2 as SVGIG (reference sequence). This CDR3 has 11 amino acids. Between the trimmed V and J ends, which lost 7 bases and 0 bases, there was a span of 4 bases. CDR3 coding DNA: TGTGCCTTGGGAGCCAAAAACATTCAGTACTTC. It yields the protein CALGAKNIQYF.

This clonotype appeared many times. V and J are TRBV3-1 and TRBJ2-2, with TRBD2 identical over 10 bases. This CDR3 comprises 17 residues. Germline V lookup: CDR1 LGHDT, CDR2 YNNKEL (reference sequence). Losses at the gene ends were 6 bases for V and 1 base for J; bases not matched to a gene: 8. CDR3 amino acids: CASRKRGGPGNTGELFF. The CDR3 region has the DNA TGTGCCAGCAGGAAGCGGGGGGGCCCGGGGAACACCGGGGAGCTGTTTTTT.

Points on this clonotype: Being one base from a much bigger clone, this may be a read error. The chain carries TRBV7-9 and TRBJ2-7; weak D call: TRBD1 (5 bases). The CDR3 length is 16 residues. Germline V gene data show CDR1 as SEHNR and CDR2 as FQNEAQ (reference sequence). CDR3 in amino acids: CASSLVGSGQPYERYF. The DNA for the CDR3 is TGTGCCAGCAGCTTAGTAGGATCTGGACAACCCTACGAGCGGTACTTC.

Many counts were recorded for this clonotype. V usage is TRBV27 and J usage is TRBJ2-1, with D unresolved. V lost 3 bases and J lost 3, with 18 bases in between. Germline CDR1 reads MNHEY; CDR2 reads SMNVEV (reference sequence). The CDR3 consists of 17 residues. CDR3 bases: TGTGCCAGCAGTTTGAGCATGGGAACGCCGGGCTACAATGAGCAGTTCTTC. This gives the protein CASSLSMGTPGYNEQFF.

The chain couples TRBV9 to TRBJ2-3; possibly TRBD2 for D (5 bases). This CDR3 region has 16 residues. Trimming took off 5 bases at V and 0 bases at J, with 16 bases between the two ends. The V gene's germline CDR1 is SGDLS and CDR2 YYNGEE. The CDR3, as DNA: TGTGCCAGCAGAAGAGGAGGAGGCACTAGCACAGATACGCAGTATTTT. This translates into CASRRGGGTSTDTQYF.

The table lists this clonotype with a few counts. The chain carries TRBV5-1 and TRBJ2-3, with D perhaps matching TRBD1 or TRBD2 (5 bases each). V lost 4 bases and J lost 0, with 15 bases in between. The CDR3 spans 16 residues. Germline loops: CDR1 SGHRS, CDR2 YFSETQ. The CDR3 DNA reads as TGCGCCAGCAGCACTAACCTCCGGGACAGCACAGATACGCAGTATTTT. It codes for CASSTNLRDSTDTQYF.

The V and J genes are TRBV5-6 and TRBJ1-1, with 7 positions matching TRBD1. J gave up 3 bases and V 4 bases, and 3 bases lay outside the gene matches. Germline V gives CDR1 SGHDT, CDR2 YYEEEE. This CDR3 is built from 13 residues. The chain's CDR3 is CASSPTGYTEAFF. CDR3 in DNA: TGTGCCAGCAGCCCGACAGGGTACACTGAAGCTTTCTTT.

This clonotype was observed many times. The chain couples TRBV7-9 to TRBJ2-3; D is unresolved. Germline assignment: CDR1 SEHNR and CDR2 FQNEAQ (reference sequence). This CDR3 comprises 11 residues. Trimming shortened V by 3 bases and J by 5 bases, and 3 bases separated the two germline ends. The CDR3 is CASSFGDTQYF. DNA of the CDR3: TGTGCCAGCAGCTTCGGAGATACGCAGTATTTT.

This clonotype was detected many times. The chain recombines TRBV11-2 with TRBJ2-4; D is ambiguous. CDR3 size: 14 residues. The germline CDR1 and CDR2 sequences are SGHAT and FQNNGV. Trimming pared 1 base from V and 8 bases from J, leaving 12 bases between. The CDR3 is CASSLGVRNDIQYF. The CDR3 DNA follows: TGTGCCAGCAGCTTAGGTGTCAGAAATGACATTCAGTACTTC.